This T cell receptor (beta chain) stems from a study of T cell repertoires in cytomegalovirus infection. Study in general: Recently identified HLA-C-restricted CMV epitopes were used, and well-studied HLA-B-restricted CMV epitopes were used as well. Indications of both CMV infection and matching HLA type were provided by public TCR beta signatures.

This clonotype was seen a few times. No antigen is known for it. Using its own MiXCR run on the reads, TCRdb lists one record per CDR3 protein. The repertoire holds about 920,000 distinct CDR3 sequences, with approximately 31% as singletons. The CDR3 totals 13 residues. Deletions cut 7 bases from V and 4 bases from J, with 13 bases between. Per germline, CDR1 SEHNR and CDR2 FQNEAQ (reference sequence). The source was cultured CD8+ T cells from PBMCs, collected from culture after CMV antigen stimulation. The rearrangement joins TRBV7-9 to TRBJ1-2, with D unresolved. This clonotype was sampled from a human donor in good health (CMV status not recorded). Some clones in this sample may be carry-over from other donors' samples. The CDR3 DNA reads as TGTGCCAGCACCCCCTCGAATTCCTATGGCTACACCTTC. Translating it yields CASTPSNSYGYTF.